This T cell receptor (beta chain) is from a study of T cells after posttransplantation cyclophosphamide. Trimming took 3 bases from V and 8 from J; bases not matched to a gene: 3. This CDR3 region has 12 residues. Germline V CDR1 and CDR2: SGHAT, FQDESV (reference sequence). Overall study results and limits: Recipient CMV seropositivity and CMV reactivation strongly tracked TRB clonality. TRB overlap between skin or GI tissue T cells and blood was limited. Later post-transplant blood repertoires were often dominated by donor CD8+ memory clones.

Sequencing used immunoSEQ multiplex PCR; TCRdb keeps in-frame clones, though not all of them. In the table there are more than 9,000 clones, about 89% of which are singletons. About this clone: Its target is not known.

Busulfan-fludarabine conditioning, marrow transplant, and cyclophosphamide on days +3 and +4 were administered. The sequence was collected from a male patient between 25 and 39 years old who received an allogeneic stem cell transplant from a related donor, was CMV-positive, and had acute GVHD only. T cells may partly derive from the graft donor. Here the sequenced sample was CD4+ T cells sorted from PBMCs, taken after allogeneic stem cell transplant with posttransplant cyclophosphamide. The chain links TRBV11-1 to TRBJ1-2; 7 bases agree with TRBD1. The DNA for the CDR3 is TGTGCCAGCAGCTTGACAGGGAGGGGCTACACCTTC. This translates into CASSLTGRGYTF. The variable domain in full, completed from reference TRBV11-1 and TRBJ1-2, reads EAEVAQSPRYKITEKSQAVAFWCDPISGHATLYWYRQILGQGPELLVQFQDESVVDDSQLPKDRFSAERLKGVDSTLKIQPAELGDSAMYLCASSLTGRGYTFGSGTRLTVV.